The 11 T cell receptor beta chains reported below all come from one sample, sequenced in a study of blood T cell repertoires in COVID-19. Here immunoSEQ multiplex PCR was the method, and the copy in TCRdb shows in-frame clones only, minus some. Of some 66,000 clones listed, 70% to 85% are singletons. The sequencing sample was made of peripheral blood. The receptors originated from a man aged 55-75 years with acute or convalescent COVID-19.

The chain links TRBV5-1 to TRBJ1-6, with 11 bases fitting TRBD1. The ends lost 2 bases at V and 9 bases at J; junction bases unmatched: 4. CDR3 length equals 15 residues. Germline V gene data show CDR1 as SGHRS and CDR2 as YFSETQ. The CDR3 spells CASSLGDRGISPLHF. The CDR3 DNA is TGCGCCAGCAGCTTAGGGGACAGGGGGATTTCACCCCTCCACTTT.

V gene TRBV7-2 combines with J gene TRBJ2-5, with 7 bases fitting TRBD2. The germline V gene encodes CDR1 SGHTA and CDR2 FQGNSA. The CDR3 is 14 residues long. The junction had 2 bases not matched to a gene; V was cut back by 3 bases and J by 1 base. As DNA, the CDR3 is TGTGCCAGCAGCTTCCAGCGGGGCCAAGAGACCCAGTACTTC. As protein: CASSFQRGQETQYF.

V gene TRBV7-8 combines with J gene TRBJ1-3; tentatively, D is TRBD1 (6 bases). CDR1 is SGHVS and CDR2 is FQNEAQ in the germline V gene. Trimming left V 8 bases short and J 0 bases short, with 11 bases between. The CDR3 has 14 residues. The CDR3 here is CASALRGSGNTIYF. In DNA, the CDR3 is TGTGCCAGCGCCCTCAGGGGCTCTGGAAACACCATATATTTT.

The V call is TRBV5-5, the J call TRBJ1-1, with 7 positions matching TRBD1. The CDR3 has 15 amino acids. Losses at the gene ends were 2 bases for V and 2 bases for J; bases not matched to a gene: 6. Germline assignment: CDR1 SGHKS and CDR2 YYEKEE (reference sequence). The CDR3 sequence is CASSFKQGINTEAFF. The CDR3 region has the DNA TGTGCCAGCAGCTTTAAACAGGGGATAAACACTGAAGCTTTCTTT. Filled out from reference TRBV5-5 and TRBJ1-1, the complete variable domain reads DAGVTQSPTHLIKTRGQQVTLRCSPISGHKSVSWYQQVLGQGPQFIFQYYEKEERGRGNFPDRFSARQFPNYSSELNVNALLLGDSALYLCASSFKQGINTEAFFGQGTRLTVV.

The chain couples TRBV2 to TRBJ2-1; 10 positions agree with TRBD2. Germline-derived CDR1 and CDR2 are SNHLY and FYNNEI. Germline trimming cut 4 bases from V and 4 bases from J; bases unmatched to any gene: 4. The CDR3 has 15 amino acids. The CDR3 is CASSVAGLAYNEQFF. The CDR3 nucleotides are TGTGCCAGCAGTGTCGCGGGACTAGCGTACAATGAGCAGTTCTTC.

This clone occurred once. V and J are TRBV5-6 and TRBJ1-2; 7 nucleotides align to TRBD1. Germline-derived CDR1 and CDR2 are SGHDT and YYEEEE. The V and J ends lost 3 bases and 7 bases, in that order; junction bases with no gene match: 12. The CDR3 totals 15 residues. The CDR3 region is CASSWWYRGSGGYTF. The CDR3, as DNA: TGTGCCAGCAGCTGGTGGTACAGGGGTAGTGGTGGCTACACCTTC.

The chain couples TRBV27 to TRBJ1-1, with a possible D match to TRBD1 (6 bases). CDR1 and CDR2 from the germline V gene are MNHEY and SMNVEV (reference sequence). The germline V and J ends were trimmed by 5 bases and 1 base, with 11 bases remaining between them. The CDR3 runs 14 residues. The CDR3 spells CASSPRGKNTEAFF. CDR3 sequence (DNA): TGTGCCAGCAGTCCCAGGGGTAAGAACACTGAAGCTTTCTTT.

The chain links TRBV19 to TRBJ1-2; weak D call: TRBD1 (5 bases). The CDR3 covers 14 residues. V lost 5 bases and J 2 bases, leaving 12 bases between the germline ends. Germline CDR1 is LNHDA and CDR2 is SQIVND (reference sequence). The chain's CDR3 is CASSPPGGNYGYTF. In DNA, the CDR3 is TGTGCCAGTAGTCCCCCCGGGGGAAACTATGGCTACACCTTC.

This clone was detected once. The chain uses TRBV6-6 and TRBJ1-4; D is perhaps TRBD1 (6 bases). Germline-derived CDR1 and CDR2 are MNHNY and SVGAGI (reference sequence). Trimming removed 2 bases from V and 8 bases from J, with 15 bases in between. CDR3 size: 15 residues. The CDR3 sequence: CASSYRGGEGEKLFF. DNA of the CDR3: TGTGCCAGCAGTTACCGAGGGGGGGAAGGGGAAAAACTGTTTTTT.

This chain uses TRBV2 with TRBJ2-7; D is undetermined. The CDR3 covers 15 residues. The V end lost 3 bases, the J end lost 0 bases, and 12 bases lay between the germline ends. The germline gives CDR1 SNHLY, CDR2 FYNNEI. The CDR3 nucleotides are TGTGCCAGCAGTGATCACCAGTTCAGCTCCTACGAGCAGTACGTC. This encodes CASSDHQFSSYEQYV.

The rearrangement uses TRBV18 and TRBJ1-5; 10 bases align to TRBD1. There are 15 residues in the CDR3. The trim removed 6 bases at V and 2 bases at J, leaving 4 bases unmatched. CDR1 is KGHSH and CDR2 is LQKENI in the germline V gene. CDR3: CASSTGTGGNQPQHF. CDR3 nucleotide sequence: TGTGCCAGCTCCACCGGGACAGGGGGCAATCAGCCCCAGCATTTT. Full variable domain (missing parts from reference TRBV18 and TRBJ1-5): NAGVMQNPRHLVRRRGQEARLRCSPMKGHSHVYWYRQLPEEGLKFMVYLQKENIIDESGMPKERFSAEFPKEGPSILRIQQVVRGDSAAYFCASSTGTGGNQPQHFGDGTRLSIL.